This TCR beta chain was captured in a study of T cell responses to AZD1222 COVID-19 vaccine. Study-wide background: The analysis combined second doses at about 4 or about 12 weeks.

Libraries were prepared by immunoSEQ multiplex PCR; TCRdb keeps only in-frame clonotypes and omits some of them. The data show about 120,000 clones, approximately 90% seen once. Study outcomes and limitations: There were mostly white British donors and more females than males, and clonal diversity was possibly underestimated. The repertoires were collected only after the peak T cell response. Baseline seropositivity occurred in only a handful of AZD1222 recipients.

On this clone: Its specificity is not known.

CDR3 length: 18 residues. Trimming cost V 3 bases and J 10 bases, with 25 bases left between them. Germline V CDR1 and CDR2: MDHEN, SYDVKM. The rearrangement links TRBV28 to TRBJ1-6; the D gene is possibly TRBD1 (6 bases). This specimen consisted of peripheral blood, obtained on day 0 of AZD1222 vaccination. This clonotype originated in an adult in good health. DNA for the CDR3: TGTGCCAGCAGTTTCACGATGGGGGCAGGGGAAAAGGAGTCACCCCTCCACTTT. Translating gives CASSFTMGAGEKESPLHF.